This paragraph covers one T cell receptor (beta chain) sequence. Its antigen remains unknown. This sample is part of a study of CD8 T cells in ankylosing spondylitis. General study findings and limits: Disease-linked clones reportedly concentrated significantly in matched ankylosing spondylitis synovial fluid.

Quantitative 5'-RACE with molecular barcodes produced the TCR beta libraries. TCRdb reprocessed the 5' RACE reads via MiXCR and lists one record per CDR3 protein. The sample contains about 190,000 distinct CDR3 sequences, 10% to 15% of which appear only once. V trimming: 3 bases; J trimming: 2 bases; junction bases outside the gene matches: 5. The CDR3 is 16 residues long. Germline V gives CDR1 LGHDT, CDR2 YNNKEL (reference sequence). The sequenced sample consisted of blood, either unsorted or a sorted T cell fraction (not recorded which). This clonotype originated in a female donor with ankylosing spondylitis or in good health (not recorded which). The chain has TRBV3-1 and TRBJ1-1; 11 nucleotides match TRBD1. The CDR3 spells CASSHRTGGFNTEAFF. CDR3 coding DNA: TGTGCCAGCAGCCACCGGACAGGGGGCTTTAACACTGAAGCTTTCTTT.